The 8 T cell receptor beta chains presented below share a single source sample, sequenced in a study of blood T cells in healthy people across ages. With a J-beta primer mix and a sample-barcoded 5' primer, a second PCR ran about 7 to 11 cycles. TCRdb processed the 5' RACE reads anew with MiXCR; each CDR3 protein has one entry. The sample holds around 870,000 distinct CDR3 sequences, around 28% seen once. Sequencing was done on a sample of blood. The receptors shown here come from a woman older than 75 in good health.

This clonotype showed up many times. This chain connects TRBV7-2 to TRBJ1-6; D unresolved. The ends were cut back, 5 bases at V and 7 bases at J, with 9 bases in the middle. This CDR3 comprises 13 residues. Germline V gene sequence: CDR1 SGHTA, CDR2 FQGNSA. CDR3 sequence reads: CASSLRYNSPLHF. In nucleotides, the CDR3 is TGTGCCAGCAGCCTCAGATACAATTCACCCCTCCACTTT.

With respect to this clonotype: This sequence may be a read error, since a much larger clone differs from it by one base. The chain employs TRBV20-1 and TRBJ1-4, with D uncertain. Germline V gene sequence: CDR1 DFQATT, CDR2 SNEGSKA (reference sequence). The CDR3 totals 14 residues. CDR3 protein: CGAMKTPTNEKLFF. DNA of the CDR3: TGCGGTGCTATGAAAACCCCAACTAATGAAAAACTGTTTTTT.

This clonotype was observed a few times. A much larger clone differs by one base, so this may be a read error. This chain joins TRBV6-2 or TRBV6-3 and TRBJ2-1; 11 bases match TRBD2. The J call may be faulty, since TRBJ2-7 better matches the DNA end. This CDR3 region has 20 residues. In germline, CDR1 is MNHEY, CDR2 SVGEGT. CDR3: CASSYSLSGGGPSSYNEQYF. As DNA, the CDR3 is TGTGCCAGCAGTTACTCCCTTAGCGGGGGGGGACCAAGCTCCTACAATGAGCAGTACTTC.

The chain carries TRBV6-4 and TRBJ2-7; 7 nucleotides agree with TRBD1. Germline V lookup: CDR1 MRHNA, CDR2 SNTAGT. The length of the CDR3 is 13 residues. The junction had 9 bases not matched to a gene; V was cut back by 11 bases and J by 2 bases. DNA for the CDR3: TGTGCCGGCACCCCGGGACAGCCCTACGAGCAGTACTTC. It encodes CAGTPGQPYEQYF.

The sample holds one count of this clonotype. This CDR3 is CASSRSTEETQFF. The CDR3 DNA follows: TGTGCCAGCAGCAGATCAACAGAAGAGACCCAGTTCTTC. The chain links TRBV5-5 to TRBJ2-5; D is ambiguous. The DNA end lines up better with TRBJ2-1; the J call may be wrong. This CDR3 has 13 residues. Germline CDR1 reads SGHKS; CDR2 reads YYEKEE (reference sequence).

The chain employs TRBV28 and TRBJ2-4, with 7 nucleotides matching TRBD1. The J call is uncertain, as TRBJ2-7 better fits the DNA end. Looked up from germline, CDR1 is MDHEN and CDR2 is SYDVKM. This CDR3 region has 15 residues. This CDR3 is CASSPQGFRSYEQYF. The CDR3 DNA is TGTGCCAGCAGCCCACAGGGGTTCCGCTCCTACGAGCAGTACTTC.

As to this clonotype: This sequence may be a read error, since a much larger clone differs from it by one base. The V and J genes are TRBV20-1 and TRBJ2-5, with TRBD1 identical over 7 bases. CDR1 DFQATT and CDR2 SNEGSKA come from the germline V gene (reference sequence). The V segment lost 2 bases and the J segment 11 bases; nucleotides outside the gene matches: 17. The CDR3 spans 15 residues. Here the CDR3 DNA reads TGCAGTGCTAGAAATCCAGGGGGTAACTACAATGAGCAGTACTTC. Amino acid sequence: CSARNPGGNYNEQYF.

This clonotype has a single count. Given a much more abundant clone one base away, this may be a read error. The rearrangement links TRBV14 to TRBJ2-3; D not certain. The CDR3 loop spans 15 amino acids. Trimming pared 5 bases from V and 2 bases from J, leaving 14 bases between. The V gene's germline CDR1 is SGHDN and CDR2 FVKESK. CDR3 residues: CASSYGAILTDTQYF. The DNA for the CDR3 is TGTGCCAGCAGCTACGGAGCTATTCTCACAGATACGCAGTATTTT.